Listed here are 11 T cell receptor beta chains from one sample, sequenced in a study of cytomegalovirus exposure and HLA in healthy donors (dated by TCRdb to the late 2010s). Receptor libraries were prepared by the immunoSEQ multiplex PCR assay. TCRdb took this table from immuneACCESS and kept in-frame rearrangements with V and J called. Such tables lack part of the clones; where checked against another copy, unresolved V genes explain under half of the gap, and the rest is unexplained. Within this sample are 120,000 to 150,000 clones, with 70% to 90% of them counted one time only. Clones ranked in the top ten supply more than 1.4% of the sample. The sample comprised PBMCs. The receptors stem from a woman under 40 in good health and CMV-seronegative.

The chain is built from TRBV2 and TRBJ1-2; D is ambiguous. The CDR3 is made up of 15 amino acids. The V gene's germline CDR1 is SNHLY and CDR2 FYNNEI. V shed 4 bases and J shed 3 bases, with 15 bases lying between them. The CDR3 sequence: CASSGPTEADYGYTF. In DNA, the CDR3 is TGTGCCAGCAGTGGGCCAACAGAAGCAGACTATGGCTACACCTTC.

V usage is TRBV5-6 and J usage is TRBJ2-4; D possibly corresponds to TRBD2 (5 bases). CDR3 size: 17 residues. V lost 4 bases to trimming and J lost 0 bases, with 17 bases between them. Germline assignment: CDR1 SGHDT and CDR2 YYEEEE. This chain's CDR3 is CASSRISDLLAKNIQYF. The CDR3 DNA is TGTGCCAGCAGCCGAATTAGCGACCTCCTAGCCAAAAACATTCAGTACTTC.

The chain employs TRBV5-6 and TRBJ1-2, with unresolved D. V lost 4 bases and J lost 8, with 9 bases in between. The CDR3 totals 11 residues. Germline assignment: CDR1 SGHDT and CDR2 YYEEEE. This chain's CDR3 is CASSQTQGYTF. In DNA form, the CDR3 reads TGTGCCAGCAGCCAAACCCAGGGCTACACCTTC. The whole variable domain, remainder taken from reference TRBV5-6 and TRBJ1-2, is DAGVTQSPTHLIKTRGQQVTLRCSPKSGHDTVSWYQQALGQGPQFIFQYYEEEERQRGNFPDRFSGHQFPNYSSELNVNALLLGDSALYLCASSQTQGYTFGSGTRLTVV.

The chain recombines TRBV18 with TRBJ1-5, with 10 bases lining up with TRBD1. The CDR3 is 14 residues long. Trimming at V came to 8 bases and at J to 5 bases, leaving 6 bases not matched to a gene. Per the germline V gene, CDR1 is KGHSH and CDR2 is LQKENI. CDR3: CASARQGADQPQHF. CDR3 DNA sequence: TGTGCCAGCGCCCGACAGGGGGCCGATCAGCCCCAGCATTTT.

In this sample, this clone turned up many times. The J gene is TRBJ1-6, the V gene TRBV28; 7 positions match TRBD1. The CDR3 totals 15 residues. Germline lookup yields CDR1 MDHEN and CDR2 SYDVKM. J gave up 7 bases and V 6 bases, and 9 bases lay outside the gene matches. CDR3: CASSGTGTANSPLHF. CDR3 bases: TGTGCCAGCAGCGGGACCGGGACAGCAAATTCACCCCTCCACTTT.

V is TRBV9 and J is TRBJ1-2; the match to TRBD1 covers 9 bases. The ends lost 4 bases at V and 2 bases at J; junction bases unmatched: 3. The CDR3 spans 14 residues. CDR1 is SGDLS, CDR2 YYNGEE, per germline. The DNA of the CDR3 is TGTGCCAGCAGCCCCGGGACAGGGAACTATGGCTACACCTTC. Protein product: CASSPGTGNYGYTF.

The J gene is TRBJ1-5, the V gene TRBV4-1, with a tentative D call TRBD1 (6 bases). The CDR3 runs to 17 residues. The V end lost 3 bases, the J end lost 2 bases, and 17 bases lay between the germline ends. Germline values: CDR1 MGHRA, CDR2 YSYEKL. The CDR3 region has the DNA TGCGCCAGCAGCCACACGAGAGGGGCAGGGGGCAATCAGCCCCAGCATTTT. Its protein product is CASSHTRGAGGNQPQHF.

V is TRBV5-1 and J is TRBJ2-1; 11 nucleotides line up with TRBD2. J was trimmed by 4 bases and V by 5 bases; bases with no gene match: 5. The CDR3 has 15 residues. The germline CDR1 and CDR2 sequences are SGHRS and YFSETQ. The CDR3 coding sequence is TGCGCCAGCAGTGTAAGACTAGCGGGGTACAATGAGCAGTTCTTC. Translating it yields CASSVRLAGYNEQFF. Using reference TRBV5-1 and TRBJ2-1 for the parts outside the CDR3, the full variable domain is KAGVTQTPRYLIKTRGQQVTLSCSPISGHRSVSWYQQTPGQGLQFLFEYFSETQRNKGNFPGRFSGRQFSNSRSEMNVSTLELGDSALYLCASSVRLAGYNEQFFGPGTRLTVL.

The chain uses TRBV2 and TRBJ1-1; D call uncertain. This CDR3 is 13 amino acids long. Per the germline V gene, CDR1 is SNHLY and CDR2 is FYNNEI. Trimming left V 6 bases short and J 0 bases short, with 8 bases between. The CDR3 spells CASSKELNTEAFF. As DNA, the CDR3 is TGTGCCAGCAGCAAAGAGCTGAACACTGAAGCTTTCTTT.

V is TRBV5-1 and J is TRBJ1-6; tentative D call: TRBD1 (5 bases). The CDR3 length is 15 residues. Germline CDR1 SGHRS, CDR2 YFSETQ. The ends were cut back, 0 bases at V and 6 bases at J, with 10 bases in the middle. The CDR3 nucleotides read TGCGCCAGCAGCTTGGGCGACAGCCCTAATTCACCCCTCCACTTT. Its protein is CASSLGDSPNSPLHF.

Worth noting for this clone: The sample holds other DNA sequences that translate to the same CDR3. V usage is TRBV18 and J usage is TRBJ1-4, with 8 bases lining up with TRBD1. This CDR3 region has 15 residues. V gave up 3 bases and J gave up 5 bases; unmatched junction bases: 5. Per germline, CDR1 KGHSH and CDR2 LQKENI. As DNA, the CDR3 is TGTGCCAGCTCACCGGGACAGGAGATAAATGAAAAACTGTTTTTT. Translated, it gives CASSPGQEINEKLFF.